The 23 T cell receptor beta chains given below trace back to one sample, sequenced in a study of tumor-infiltrating lymphocytes in primary liver carcinoma. TCR beta cDNA came from around 0.5 ug total RNA, primed with a constant-region primer. Slightly modified ARM-PCR with three nested multiplex PCR rounds yielded TCR beta libraries. TRBV1-TRBV30 forward primers paired with a C-beta reverse primer drove the first two PCR rounds, 10 cycles each. One entry per CDR3 protein results from TCRdb running MiXCR on the multiplex PCR reads. The sample holds fewer than 400,000 distinct CDR3 sequences, almost 60% seen once. Alongside blood RNA obtained from unsorted whole blood, germline DNA was also extracted. The sequencing sample was made of peripheral blood. The receptors shown here come from a woman aged 25 to 45 with primary liver carcinoma and hepatitis B virus infection.

The chain is built from TRBV7-9 and TRBJ2-4, with 12 bases aligning to TRBD2. The CDR3 totals 15 residues. V dropped 2 bases and J dropped 10; count of bases not matched to a gene: 6. CDR1 is SEHNR, CDR2 FQNEAQ, per germline (reference sequence). Here the CDR3 reads CASSLLAGGRGIQYF. The CDR3 nucleotides read TGTGCCAGCAGCTTACTAGCGGGAGGGCGTGGGATTCAGTACTTC.

A remark on this clonotype: As the CDR3 is not closed by the conserved phenylalanine or tryptophan, this likely results from a read error. This rearrangement joins TRBV5-6 to TRBJ2-1; 9 bases are a match to TRBD2. Trimming removed 4 bases from V and 0 bases from J; junction bases left unmatched: 11. This CDR3 has 18 amino acids. Germline CDR1 is SGHDT and CDR2 is YYEEEE. The CDR3 protein is CASSLPYLAGSSYNEQFS. CDR3 DNA sequence: TGTGCCAGCAGCCTTCCATACCTAGCGGGGAGCTCCTACAATGAGCAGTTCTCC.

V usage is TRBV6-5 and J usage is TRBJ1-1; D possibly corresponds to TRBD1 (5 bases). The V gene lost 3 bases and the J gene lost 8 bases, with 10 bases spanning the gap. CDR3 length equals 12 residues. Germline assignment: CDR1 MNHEY and CDR2 SVGAGI. This CDR3 is CASSYRDSEAFF. In DNA form, the CDR3 reads TGTGCCAGCAGTTATCGCGACAGCGAAGCTTTCTTT.

The table lists this clonotype with a few counts. This may be a read error: a much more frequent sequence differs by one nucleotide. The CDR3 loop reads CANRGGGNYGYTF. Written as DNA, the CDR3 is TGTGCCAACAGGGGGGGAGGGAACTATGGCTACACCTTC. The J gene is TRBJ1-2, the V gene TRBV6-5, with 8 bases aligning to TRBD1. The CDR3 is made up of 13 amino acids. V gave up 10 bases and J gave up 2 bases; unmatched junction bases: 6. CDR1 MNHEY and CDR2 SVGAGI come from the germline V gene.

With regard to this clonotype: The CDR3 ends on some other residue instead of the conserved phenylalanine or tryptophan, so this is likely a read error. The V call is TRBV12-3 or TRBV12-4, the J call TRBJ2-1; 8 nucleotides line up with TRBD2. The junction had 15 bases not matched to a gene; V was cut back by 5 bases and J by 3 bases. This CDR3 is 18 amino acids long. The CDR3 region is CASSHPLAGGENYNEQFL. The DNA of the CDR3 is TGTGCCAGCAGTCACCCCCTGGCGGGAGGCGAAAACTACAATGAGCAGTTCCTC.

CDR3 amino acids: CASSPGLASYPEQFF. DNA for the CDR3: TGTGCCAGCAGCCCCGGACTAGCGAGCTATCCTGAGCAGTTCTTC. The chain employs TRBV7-9 and TRBJ2-1, with TRBD2 matching over 9 bases. CDR1 and CDR2 from the germline V gene are SEHNR and FQNEAQ (reference sequence). The CDR3 is made up of 15 amino acids. V trimming: 5 bases; J trimming: 9 bases; junction bases outside the gene matches: 11.

The chain carries TRBV4-1 and TRBJ1-1, with D perhaps matching TRBD1 (5 bases). V was cut by 1 base and J by 7 bases, with 13 bases left in between. CDR1 and CDR2 from the germline V gene are MGHRA and YSYEKL. The CDR3 is 14 residues long. CDR3 sequence reads: CASSQAILRGEAFF. Written as DNA, the CDR3 is TGCGCCAGCAGCCAAGCTATCTTGAGGGGTGAAGCTTTCTTT.

As regards this clonotype: This may be a read error, as it is one base from a much larger clone. V and J are TRBV6-2 or TRBV6-3 and TRBJ2-6; TRBD1 is a possible D gene (5 bases). Germline loops: CDR1 MNHEY, CDR2 SVGEGT. The CDR3 runs 13 residues. CDR3 sequence: CASQVSGANILTF. The CDR3 nucleotides read TGTGCCAGCCAGGTCTCTGGGGCCAACATCCTGACTTTC.

V gene TRBV4-1 combines with J gene TRBJ1-3, with no clear D. The germline CDR1 and CDR2 sequences are MGHRA and YSYEKL. With 0 bases removed from V and 0 bases from J, the gap between germline ends came to 6 bases. The CDR3 sequence is 15 residues long. Here the CDR3 reads CASSQDTSSGNTIYF. CDR3 DNA sequence: TGCGCCAGCAGCCAAGATACCAGCTCTGGAAACACCATATATTTT.

The genes are TRBV5-6 and TRBJ2-7, with D unclear. Per the germline V gene, CDR1 is SGHDT and CDR2 is YYEEEE. CDR3 length: 15 residues. The V end was cut by 3 bases, the J end by 2 bases, with 15 bases between. Here the CDR3 reads CASSSTPLFPYEQYF. The CDR3, as DNA: TGTGCCAGCAGCTCGACCCCTCTCTTCCCCTACGAGCAGTACTTC.

Note on this clonotype: A read error may produce the germline difference seen at one junction end. This sequence joins TRBV11-2 and TRBJ1-2; D call uncertain. Germline values: CDR1 SGHAT, CDR2 FQNNGV. CDR3 length: 15 residues. The CDR3 DNA reads TGTGTCAGCAGTTTAGAGTCGTCAGCCACCTATGGCTACACCTTC. Residues: CVSSLESSATYGYTF. Drawing the rest from reference TRBV11-2 and TRBJ1-2, the complete variable domain is EAGVAQSPRYKIIEKRQSVAFWCNPISGHATLYWYQQILGQGPKLLIQFQNNGVVDDSQLPKDRFSAERLKGVDSTLKIQPAKLEDSAVYLCVSSLESSATYGYTFGSGTRLTVV.

This chain links TRBV7-9 with TRBJ2-2; possibly TRBD2 for D (5 bases). Germline loops: CDR1 SEHNR, CDR2 FQNEAQ (reference sequence). Deletions cut 5 bases from V and 2 bases from J, with 12 bases between. The CDR3 has 15 amino acids. In DNA, the CDR3 is TGTGCCAGCAGCGCTGGCCGGGGTAACACCGGGGAGCTGTTTTTT. It codes for CASSAGRGNTGELFF.

The chain recombines TRBV7-9 with TRBJ1-3, with no clear D. V lost 3 bases and J lost 4, with 16 bases in between. The CDR3 contains 16 residues. From germline, CDR1 is SEHNR and CDR2 FQNEAQ (reference sequence). In DNA form, the CDR3 reads TGTGCCAGCAGCTTGCAGACCCCCCTCAGCGGAAACACCATATATTTT. Translated, it gives CASSLQTPLSGNTIYF.

Ten or more counts support this clonotype. J is TRBJ2-2 and V is TRBV11-2, with D perhaps given as TRBD1 or TRBD2 (6 bases each). The CDR3 has 17 amino acids. Germline loops: CDR1 SGHAT, CDR2 FQNNGV. Between the trimmed V and J ends, which lost 1 base and 4 bases, there was a span of 16 bases. The CDR3 bases are TGTGCCAGCAGCTTAGCCCTAGGGTCGGGGGCCACCGGGGAGCTGTTTTTT. This gives the protein CASSLALGSGATGELFF.

To note about this clonotype: Its ends do not fully match the called genes, so a read error is possible. This sequence joins TRBV29-1 and TRBJ2-3; 9 bases line up with TRBD2. Germline CDR1 SQVTM, CDR2 ANQGSEA. The CDR3 sequence is 16 residues long. In DNA form, the CDR3 reads TGCAGCGTCTACCCCTCCCTAGCGGGGAGCACAGATACGCAGTGTTTT. Residues: CSVYPSLAGSTDTQCF.

This clonotype was recorded only once. The chain recombines TRBV11-2 with TRBJ1-2; unclear D gene. CDR3 length: 14 residues. From germline, CDR1 is SGHAT and CDR2 FQNNGV. CDR3 sequence (DNA): TGTGCGAGAAGCTTAGCATTCGTGTTTGGCGGCTACACCTTC. Protein product: CARSLAFVFGGYTF.

Points on this clonotype: Mismatch with germline at one junction end may stem from a read error. V is TRBV4-2 and J is TRBJ2-1; D might be TRBD2 (5 bases). CDR1 is LGHNA, CDR2 YNFKEQ, per germline. The CDR3 has 16 residues. DNA for the CDR3: TGTGCCGGCAGCCAAGATTGGGTAGCGCAGTACAATGAGCAGTTCTTC. Protein product: CAGSQDWVAQYNEQFF.

The chain joins TRBV5-1 to TRBJ2-3, with D perhaps TRBD2 (6 bases). V was shortened by 6 bases and J by 2 bases, with 22 bases between the two germline ends. The CDR3 totals 17 residues. The germline V gene has CDR1 SGHRS and CDR2 YFSETQ. Here the CDR3 DNA reads TGCGCCAGCATCTGGAGTTTGGGGGGAGCCGACACAGATACGCAGTATTTT. It codes for CASIWSLGGADTDTQYF.

A word on this clonotype: A single base separates this from a much larger clone, so it may be a read error. The rearrangement joins TRBV4-2 to TRBJ2-1; 10 nucleotides match TRBD2. This CDR3 has 19 amino acids. The germline V gene has CDR1 LGHNA and CDR2 YNFKEQ. CDR3 DNA: TGTGCCAGCAGCCAACTTCCACTAGCGGGATACTTCTCGGACAATGTGCAGTTCTTC. Its protein product is CASSQLPLAGYFSDNVQFF.

Note on this clonotype: The junction and the germline gene differ at one end; a read error may be behind it. The rearrangement links TRBV11-2 to TRBJ2-3; D not certain. From germline, CDR1 is SGHAT and CDR2 FQNNGV. The CDR3 runs 15 residues. DNA for the CDR3: TGTGCCAGCGGTTCAACTCCCCTCCTTGCGGATACGAAGTATTTT. It codes for CASGSTPLLADTKYF.

The chain combines TRBV30 with TRBJ2-7, with D unclear. CDR3 length: 12 residues. V was pared by 0 bases and J by 1 base, with 4 bases between. Germline values: CDR1 GTSNPN, CDR2 SVGIG (reference sequence). The DNA for the CDR3 is TGTGCCTGGAGTGTCACATCCTACGAGCAGTACTTC. The encoded protein is CAWSVTSYEQYF.

This clonotype was seen a few times. One end of the junction fails to match germline, which may point to a read error. This chain uses TRBV4-3 with TRBJ2-2; maybe TRBD2 (5 bases). Germline loops: CDR1 LGHNA, CDR2 YSLEER. This CDR3 contains 15 residues. CDR3 sequence (DNA): TGCGCCAGCAGCCAAGGCTCGGGCCTGACCGGGGAGCTGCTTTTT. Amino acids: CASSQGSGLTGELLF.

With regard to this clonotype: Its ends do not fully match the called genes, so a read error is possible. The V and J genes are TRBV7-8 and TRBJ2-1, with D possibly TRBD1 on 5 matching bases. Per germline, CDR1 SGHVS and CDR2 FQNEAQ. The CDR3 sequence is 13 residues long. DNA of the CDR3: TGCGCCAGCAACTTAGTTAGGGGTTGGGAGCAGTTCTTC. Residues: CASNLVRGWEQFF. The full variable domain, rest sourced from reference TRBV7-8 and TRBJ2-1, is GAGVSQSPRYKVAKRGQDVALRCDPISGHVSLFWYQQALGQGPEFLTYFQNEAQLDKSGLPSDRFFAERPEGSVSTLKIQRTQQEDSAVYLCASNLVRGWEQFFGPGTRLTVL.